Listed below are T cell receptor beta chains from one sample, sequenced in a study of beta chain features in type 1 diabetes. TCRdb keeps only in-frame clones here, not all; method: immunoSEQ multiplex PCR. The sample has roughly 140,000 clones, 6.9% seen once. Sequencing was carried out using central memory CD4+ T cells from blood. These TCRs come from a woman in her thirties in good health. Both conserved end residues are part of each CDR3. The order of the fields is V gene, J gene, D gene, CDR3 protein. A D gene is named only where the DNA matches it firmly.

V: TRBV23-1
J: TRBJ1-2
D: .
CDR3: CASSHQRLGGYGYTF

V: TRBV6-6
J: TRBJ2-5
D: .
CDR3: CASRQEETQYF

V: TRBV4-1
J: TRBJ1-2
D: TRBD1
CDR3: CASSRGQGGAGYTF

V: TRBV30
J: TRBJ2-5
D: .
CDR3: CAHSDGGETQYF

V: TRBV2
J: TRBJ2-1
D: TRBD2
CDR3: CASNQRDGNEQFF

V: TRBV28
J: TRBJ2-1
D: TRBD1
CDR3: CASSYGTGRVHEQFF

V: TRBV19
J: TRBJ2-1
D: TRBD2
CDR3: CASSIREGRYNEQFF

V: TRBV7-9
J: TRBJ1-1
D: .
CDR3: CASSLDMNTEAFF

V: TRBV7-6
J: .
D: .
CDR3: CASSWGPTYEQYF

V: TRBV4-2
J: TRBJ2-3
D: TRBD2
CDR3: CASTQTSGTPTDTQYF

V: TRBV4-3
J: TRBJ1-1
D: .
CDR3: CASSQGTARAEAFF

V: TRBV27
J: TRBJ1-2
D: .
CDR3: CASSFGLGNRFDGYTF

V: TRBV4-3
J: TRBJ2-1
D: TRBD2
CDR3: CASSPFGGRAGNEQFF

V: TRBV6-6
J: TRBJ2-5
D: TRBD2
CDR3: CASTPTGGLETQYF

V: TRBV7-9
J: TRBJ1-4
D: TRBD1
CDR3: CASSRPTGVGKKLFF

V: TRBV20-1
J: TRBJ2-3
D: .
CDR3: CSGGARDTQYF

V: TRBV7-2
J: TRBJ2-3
D: .
CDR3: CASSPAHSADTQYF

V: TRBV6-1
J: TRBJ1-1
D: TRBD1
CDR3: CASRPDRDRAEAFF

V: TRBV27
J: TRBJ2-5
D: TRBD1
CDR3: CASSPDRGSFEETQYF

V: TRBV29-1
J: TRBJ2-1
D: TRBD2
CDR3: CSVGGTSGSGSSYNEQFF